One sample yielded the 19 T cell receptor beta chains listed below, sequenced in a study of cytomegalovirus exposure and HLA in healthy donors. The PCR made use of 60 Vbeta and 13 Jbeta primers. Only in-frame clones appear in the TCRdb table, and some are missing; sequencing was by immunoSEQ multiplex PCR. The repertoire shows more than 45,000 clones; the top ten hold less than 15%. Source material: PBMCs. These receptors came from a woman aged 30 to 39 in good health and CMV-seropositive.

This chain links TRBV9 with TRBJ2-2, with D uncertain. V was clipped by 0 bases and J by 0 bases, with 6 bases between them. Germline V CDR1 and CDR2: SGDLS, YYNGEE. The CDR3 consists of 15 residues. The CDR3 sequence: CASSVDGANTGELFF. Here the CDR3 DNA reads TGTGCCAGCAGCGTAGACGGTGCGAACACCGGGGAGCTGTTTTTT. The variable domain in full, completed from reference TRBV9 and TRBJ2-2, reads DSGVTQTPKHLITATGQRVTLRCSPRSGDLSVYWYQQSLDQGLQFLIQYYNGEERAKGNILERFSAQQFPDLHSELNLSSLELGDSALYFCASSVDGANTGELFFGEGSRLTVL.

V gene TRBV4-1 combines with J gene TRBJ2-5; D not resolved. Germline CDR1 reads MGHRA; CDR2 reads YSYEKL. The CDR3 consists of 15 residues. With 3 bases removed from V and 7 bases from J, the gap between germline ends came to 18 bases. CDR3 residues: CASSQVEGRVWTQYF. CDR3 in DNA: TGCGCCAGCAGCCAGGTAGAAGGCCGGGTATGGACCCAGTACTTC.

V usage is TRBV4-2 and J usage is TRBJ2-4, with TRBD2 matching over 12 bases. The CDR3 runs 18 residues. The trim removed 2 bases at V and 1 base at J, leaving 6 bases unmatched. Per the germline V gene, CDR1 is LGHNA and CDR2 is YNFKEQ. The CDR3 spells CASSQRLAGGPAKNIQYF. CDR3 nucleotides: TGTGCCAGCAGCCAACGTCTAGCGGGAGGGCCGGCCAAAAACATTCAGTACTTC.

As concerns this clone: One end of the junction fails to match germline, which may point to a read error. The chain uses TRBV7-9 and TRBJ1-1, with a weak D call TRBD1 (5 bases). Germline V lookup: CDR1 SEHNR, CDR2 FQNEAQ (reference sequence). This CDR3 is 14 amino acids long. The CDR3: CASSLAGQDTEDFF. Written as DNA, the CDR3 is TGTGCCAGCAGCTTAGCAGGGCAGGACACTGAAGATTTCTTT.

The chain joins TRBV10-3 to TRBJ2-4; D not certain. V gave up 2 bases and J gave up 8 bases, with 13 bases separating them. CDR3 length equals 14 residues. Germline lookup yields CDR1 ENHRY and CDR2 SYGVKD. The CDR3 DNA sequence: TGTGCCATCAGTGAGGTTAGAGTTCCATACATTCAGTACTTC. Its protein product is CAISEVRVPYIQYF.

The rearrangement links TRBV23-1 to TRBJ2-7; TRBD1 might be the D (6 bases). TRBV23-1 is recorded as an ORF, its role being uncertain. The CDR3 runs to 13 residues. Trimming took off 6 bases at V and 4 bases at J, with 13 bases between the two ends. The CDR3 region has the DNA TGCGCCAGCAGGGCCGGGACACTATACGAGCAGTACTTC. Translated: CASRAGTLYEQYF.

The V call is TRBV10-2, the J call TRBJ2-7, with D possibly being TRBD1 (7 bases). The V end lost 6 bases, the J end lost 0 bases, and 15 bases lay between the germline ends. CDR3 length: 15 residues. Germline CDR1 and CDR2: WSHSY and SAAADI. CDR3 residues: CASSTNRGGSYEQYF. CDR3 in DNA: TGCGCCAGCAGCACGAACAGGGGAGGCTCCTACGAGCAGTACTTC.

CDR3 in amino acids: CASSQRGIGTYEQYF. The CDR3 DNA reads as TGCGCCAGCAGCCAAAGGGGGATCGGGACCTACGAGCAGTACTTC. The chain uses TRBV4-1 and TRBJ2-7; TRBD1 might be the D (6 bases). The CDR3 has 15 amino acids. CDR1 is MGHRA, CDR2 YSYEKL, per germline. Trimming removed 2 bases from V and 2 bases from J, with 13 bases in between.

The rearrangement uses TRBV7-8 and TRBJ2-7, with TRBD1 matching over 8 bases. The V gene's germline CDR1 is SGHVS and CDR2 FQNEAQ. The CDR3 is 15 residues long. V lost 4 bases and J lost 2; bases outside the gene matches: 7. The CDR3, as DNA: TGTGCCAGCAGCTCCGGGACAGGACTTACCTACGAGCAGTACTTC. Translation gives CASSSGTGLTYEQYF.

J is TRBJ1-1 and V is TRBV29-1; D is possibly TRBD1 (5 bases). The V and J ends lost 3 bases and 0 bases respectively, with 11 bases between them. The germline CDR1 and CDR2 sequences are SQVTM and ANQGSEA. The CDR3 has 14 residues. Written as DNA, the CDR3 is TGCAGCGTTGACATTTCGACAGTGAACACTGAAGCTTTCTTT. Its protein is CSVDISTVNTEAFF.

The rearrangement links TRBV6-5 to TRBJ1-2, with 8 positions matching TRBD1. The germline V gene encodes CDR1 MNHEY and CDR2 SVGAGI. V lost 5 bases and J lost 8; bases outside the gene matches: 7. The CDR3 contains 13 residues. The CDR3 sequence: CASSPRQGKGYTF. Here the CDR3 DNA reads TGTGCCAGCAGTCCGCGACAGGGGAAAGGCTACACCTTC.

The CDR3 DNA reads TGCACCAGCAGCCAAGTCCCTAGCGGGAGCCGCTCCTACAATGAGCAGTTCTTC. It is translated as CTSSQVPSGSRSYNEQFF. The chain carries TRBV1 and TRBJ2-1; TRBD2, the table's D call, lacks a check against the DNA. TRBV1 is listed as a pseudogene. This CDR3 contains 18 residues.

This chain joins TRBV19 and TRBJ1-1; 10 bases are shared with TRBD1. This CDR3 has 14 amino acids. CDR1 and CDR2 from the germline V gene are LNHDA and SQIVND (reference sequence). The V and J ends lost 3 bases and 6 bases, in that order; junction bases with no gene match: 4. The CDR3 DNA sequence: TGTGCCAGTAGTATCGGACAGGGGGACGCTGAAGCTTTCTTT. The encoded protein is CASSIGQGDAEAFF.

This CDR3 reads CASRKTGGLFSGNTIYF. The DNA for the CDR3 is TGTGCCAGCAGGAAGACAGGGGGCTTGTTCTCTGGAAACACCATATATTTT. This chain uses TRBV4-2 with TRBJ1-3, with 10 bases fitting TRBD1. The CDR3 contains 17 residues. V lost 6 bases to trimming and J lost 0 bases; unmatched junction nucleotides: 8. Germline V CDR1 and CDR2: LGHNA, YNFKEQ.

The chain links TRBV11-3 to TRBJ2-3, with TRBD2 matching over 9 bases. CDR1 and CDR2 (germline): SGHNT, YENEEA. The CDR3 runs 15 residues. With V trimmed by 6 bases and J by 6 bases, 10 bases remained unmatched. The CDR3 here is CASSPGLAVMDTQYF. In DNA form, the CDR3 reads TGTGCCAGCAGTCCGGGACTAGCCGTGATGGATACGCAGTATTTT.

This rearrangement joins TRBV29-1 to TRBJ2-1, with D unresolved. CDR3 length: 11 amino acids. V lost 5 bases and J 4 bases, leaving 6 bases between the germline ends. Germline V gene lookup returns CDR1 SQVTM and CDR2 ANQGSEA. CDR3 protein: CSVFLYNEQFF. The DNA of the CDR3 is TGCAGCGTTTTCCTATACAATGAGCAGTTCTTC.

The chain is built from TRBV15 and TRBJ2-3, with 8 nucleotides matching TRBD1. Losses at the gene ends were 4 bases for V and 4 bases for J; bases not matched to a gene: 4. Germline loops: CDR1 LNHNV, CDR2 YYDKDF (reference sequence). CDR3 length equals 14 residues. CDR3 region: CATSTGQAPDTQYF. CDR3 nucleotide sequence: TGTGCCACCAGCACGGGACAGGCCCCAGATACGCAGTATTTT.

The chain couples TRBV19 to TRBJ2-5; possible D gene TRBD2, 6 bases. CDR1 is LNHDA, CDR2 SQIVND, per germline (reference sequence). This CDR3 has 14 amino acids. Trimming removed 3 bases from V and 5 bases from J, with 13 bases in between. This chain's CDR3 is CASSMRRGGETQYF. The CDR3 DNA reads as TGTGCCAGTAGTATGAGGAGGGGCGGGGAGACCCAGTACTTC.

V and J are TRBV18 and TRBJ1-2; TRBD1 matches at 7 bases. Germline V gives CDR1 KGHSH, CDR2 LQKENI. This CDR3 spans 14 amino acids. With V trimmed by 1 base and J by 8 bases, 7 bases remained unmatched. The CDR3 loop reads CASSPRTGSYGYTF. CDR3 coding DNA: TGTGCCAGCTCACCACGGACAGGCTCTTACGGCTACACCTTC.